This TCR beta chain is from a study of neurological immune-mediated disorders. About the research overall: The study included around 34 multiple sclerosis patients, approximately 30 relapsing-remitting and 3 secondary progressive.

Study-wide points: The greatest TCR clonal expansion appeared in HTLV-1-associated myelopathy and the smallest, falling below healthy controls, in multiple sclerosis.

Per germline, CDR1 LGHNA and CDR2 YNFKEQ. The CDR3 length is 15 residues. V shed 0 bases and J 3 bases; nucleotides not matched to a gene: 5. In its sample, this clonotype was seen many times. Its antigen is not identified. Each TCR transcript was tagged with a 10-nucleotide random UMI during 5'RACE. TCRdb re-analysed the 5' RACE reads in MiXCR, keeping a single row per CDR3 protein. Of about 82,000 distinct CDR3 sequences in the sample, 2.6% are singletons; the top ten hold roughly 1.2%. The TCR was taken from a woman aged 25 to 39 with multiple sclerosis. The sequenced sample was PBMCs. V usage is TRBV4-2 and J usage is TRBJ2-7, with 7 bases lining up with TRBD1. DNA of the CDR3: TGTGCCAGCAGCCAAGAAGGGACAGAGTTCTACGAGCAGTACTTC. Translating gives CASSQEGTEFYEQYF.